The entry below describes one T cell receptor (beta chain). What it binds is not known. The record originates from a study of monozygotic twins with inflammatory bowel disease. With the 5' RACE reads reprocessed, TCRdb shows one record per CDR3 protein and no DNA. This table holds about 210,000 distinct CDR3 sequences. Findings and limits, study-wide: Support for a single strong signal or clonotype associated with IBD was absent.

CDR3 size: 15 residues. CDR1 is SGHRS and CDR2 is YFSETQ in the germline V gene. This sequence joins TRBV5-1 and TRBJ1-1; the D call of TRBD1 rests on TCRdb alone, since no DNA is present to check it. The sequence came from a human donor with ulcerative colitis or Crohn's disease, or a healthy co-twin of an affected twin (not recorded which). The sequencing sample was made of blood. This CDR3 is CASSPRGGRNTEAFF. The full variable domain, with the rest looked up from reference TRBV5-1 and TRBJ1-1, is KAGVTQTPRYLIKTRGQQVTLSCSPISGHRSVSWYQQTPGQGLQFLFEYFSETQRNKGNFPGRFSGRQFSNSRSEMNVSTLELGDSALYLCASSPRGGRNTEAFFGQGTRLTVV.